This T cell receptor (beta chain) was observed in a study of CD4 T cells in relation to SARS-CoV-2 and coronaviruses (dated by TCRdb to about 2021). As for the study more broadly: HLA restriction was mapped for shared crossreactive spike epitopes using patient-derived lymphoblastoid cell lines. A different TCR-beta assay, based on Illumina, was used to sequence expansion assays from other donors in the study. Memory CD4+ T cell crossreactivity between SARS-CoV-2 and common cold coronavirus spike proteins was assessed at the TCR clonotype level in the study. Samples from a few pre-COVID donors and the naive versus memory experiments were sequenced with the Adaptive Biotechnologies TCR-sequencing kit; other data were Illumina-based.

On this clone itself: The antigen it binds to is not known. One base away there is no much larger clone; base qualities are not given.

DNA from uncultured naive and memory CD4+ T cells underwent immunoSEQ TCR-beta sequencing at deep resolution. From the authors' description of their analysis: During preprocessing, nonproductive sequences were removed, along with CDR3s that did not begin with C, did not end with F or W, or were shorter than 7 amino acids. Cultured and uncultured naive and memory CD4+ repertoires were searched for CDR3s previously identified as spike- and CEF-reactive. After three terminal residues were trimmed from each end, CDR3 homology was quantified as pairwise Levenshtein distance using the stringdist R package. This is the immuneACCESS table as TCRdb keeps it, with only in-frame sequences that have V and J called. A part of the clones is gone; compared with another copy, unresolved V genes explain less than half, and the rest is unexplained. V and J calls and clone size are given by that table; D and trimming were obtained from the DNA. The sample table records roughly 60,000 clones; roughly 93% of these occur just once. The top ten clonotypes cover roughly 0.14% of the sample.

CD4+ T cells from unexposed donors were collected before the COVID-19 pandemic (2011-2018). Naive and memory CD4+ T cells were separated from cryopreserved PBMCs through CD4 enrichment, which was followed by EasySep naive CD4+ T cell enrichment. Leukapheresis product for the unexposed donors was purchased commercially. Ficoll-Paque PLUS gradient centrifugation was used to isolate PBMCs from either whole blood or leukapheresis product. PBMCs were either cryopreserved at -140°C or used fresh in the expansion assay. The QIAamp Micro DNA Kit was used to extract genomic DNA from the CD4+ T cells. Paper-wide results and their limitations: Crossreactive clones showed significantly weaker SARS-CoV-2-driven expansion than monoreactive clones, consistent with antigenic imprinting. Because no donor provided both pre-pandemic and post-infection samples, tracing the source of pre-existing responses was limited. Small numbers of patients and of tested TCRs were a limitation of the study. In about two thirds of donors, memory CD4+ clonotypes turned up that crossrecognized SARS-CoV-2 and at least one common cold coronavirus spike. Because the crossreactivity analysis focused on spike protein, crossreactivity against other viral proteins was not assessed. Naive versus memory sequencing indicated that memory recall responses, rather than primary responses primed during culture, are detected by the assay.

Relative to germline, V is 4 bases shorter and J is 5 bases shorter, with 15 bases between their ends. CDR1 and CDR2 were assigned from the germline V gene as KGHSH and LQKENI. Reading from cysteine to phenylalanine, the CDR3 counts 14 amino acids. Left in the record is the CDR3 DNA by itself, 42 bases read in frame from the first base. The chain was built from TRBV18 and TRBJ2-7; the D gene lacks a confident call. The specimen sequenced was naive CD4+ T cells from PBMCs. This sample's cell subset or site label indicates: naive CD4+ T cells isolated by negative enrichment. This clonotype was obtained from a human donor in good health. The nucleotides are TGTGCCAGCTCACTCGTCCTACAGCCTAACGAGCAGTACTTC. Its protein product is CASSLVLQPNEQYF.